This T cell receptor (beta chain) was profiled in a study of cytomegalovirus exposure and HLA in healthy donors. Remarks on this clone: Its antigen is currently unknown.

Using immunoSEQ multiplex PCR, the repertoire was profiled, and TCRdb retains in-frame clones only, with some absent. The repertoire holds roughly 77,000 clones, roughly 96% seen once, with 0.6% to 0.7% in the top ten. Study-wide points: Testing in vitro showed a few CMV-associated chains specific for CMV antigens. Clusters of TCRs from the first cohort tended to co-occur in the 120 or so validation repertoires (as a later analysis found).

V lost 1 base and J 4 bases, leaving 17 bases between the germline ends. Germline V gene sequence: CDR1 SGHAT, CDR2 FQNNGV. The CDR3 loop spans 17 amino acids. The gene calls are TRBV11-2 and TRBJ1-5; D is undetermined. Sequencing was done on a sample of PBMCs. This sequence originates from a woman between 18 and 29 years old in good health and CMV-seronegative. In DNA form, the CDR3 reads TGTGCCAGCAGCTTAGCCCCAAAGGGAGGCCGAAATCAGCCCCAGCATTTT. This encodes CASSLAPKGGRNQPQHF.